This T cell receptor beta chain was recorded in a study of identical twins. Findings and limits, study-wide: In cord blood, abundant beta clonotypes had fewer insertions; memory showed no trend. The study drew conclusions from cross-sectional statistical analysis, not from following the same donors. Excess sharing by twins proved weaker in beta out-of-frame sequences.

TCRdb recomputed calls from the 5' RACE reads with MiXCR, one row per CDR3 protein. The table includes roughly 350,000 distinct CDR3 sequences, roughly 9% detected once. The CDR3 sequence is 16 residues long. From germline, CDR1 is WNHNN and CDR2 SYGVQD (reference sequence). V lost 4 bases to trimming and J lost 4 bases; unmatched junction nucleotides: 7. Remarks on this clonotype: Its specificity is not known.

The chain couples TRBV10-1 to TRBJ2-1, with 10 bases matching TRBD1. This TCR came from a woman between 45 and 65 years old in good health. Sequencing input: naive T cells sorted from blood. For the CDR3, the DNA is TGCGCCAGCAGTGGCCACCGGACAGGGGGATACAATGAGCAGTTCTTC. It codes for CASSGHRTGGYNEQFF.